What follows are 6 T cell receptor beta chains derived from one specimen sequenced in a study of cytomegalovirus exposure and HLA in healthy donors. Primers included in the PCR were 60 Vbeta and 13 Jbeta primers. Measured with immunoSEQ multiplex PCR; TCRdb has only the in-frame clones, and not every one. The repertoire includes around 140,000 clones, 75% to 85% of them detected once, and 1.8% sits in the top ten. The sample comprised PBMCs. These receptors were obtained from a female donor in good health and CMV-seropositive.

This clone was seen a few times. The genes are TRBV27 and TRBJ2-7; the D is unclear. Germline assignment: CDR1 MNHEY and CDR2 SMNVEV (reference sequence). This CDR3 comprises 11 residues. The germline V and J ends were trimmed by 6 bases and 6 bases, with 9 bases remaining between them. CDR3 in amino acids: CASRSAREQYF. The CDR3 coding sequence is TGTGCCAGCAGATCCGCGCGCGAGCAGTACTTC.

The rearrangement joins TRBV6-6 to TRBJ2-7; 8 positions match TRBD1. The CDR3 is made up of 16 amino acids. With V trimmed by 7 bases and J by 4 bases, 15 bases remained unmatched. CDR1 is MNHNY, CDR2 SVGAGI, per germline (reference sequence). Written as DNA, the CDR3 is TGTGCCAGCAATGACCTCGGGACAGGAGGGCTATACGAGCAGTACTTC. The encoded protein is CASNDLGTGGLYEQYF.

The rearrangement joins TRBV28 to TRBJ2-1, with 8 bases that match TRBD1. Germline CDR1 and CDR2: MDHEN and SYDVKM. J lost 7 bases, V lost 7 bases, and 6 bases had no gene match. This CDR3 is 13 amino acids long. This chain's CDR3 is CASTRQGRNEQFF. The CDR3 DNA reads TGTGCCAGCACCCGACAGGGGAGGAATGAGCAGTTCTTC.

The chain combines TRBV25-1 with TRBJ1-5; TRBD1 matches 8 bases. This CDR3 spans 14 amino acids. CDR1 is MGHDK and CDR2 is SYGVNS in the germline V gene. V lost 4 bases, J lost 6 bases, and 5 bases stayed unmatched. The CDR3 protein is CASSGQGKGQPQHF. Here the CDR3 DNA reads TGTGCCAGCAGTGGACAGGGGAAGGGTCAGCCCCAGCATTTT.

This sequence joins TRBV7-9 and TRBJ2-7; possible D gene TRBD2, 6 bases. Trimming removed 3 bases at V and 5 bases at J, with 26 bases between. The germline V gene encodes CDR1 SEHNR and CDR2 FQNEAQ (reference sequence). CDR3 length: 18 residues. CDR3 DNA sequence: TGTGCCAGCAGCTTCTCCGGGACTCAGTTAGGGGAAGGACACGAGCAGTACTTC. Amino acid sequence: CASSFSGTQLGEGHEQYF.

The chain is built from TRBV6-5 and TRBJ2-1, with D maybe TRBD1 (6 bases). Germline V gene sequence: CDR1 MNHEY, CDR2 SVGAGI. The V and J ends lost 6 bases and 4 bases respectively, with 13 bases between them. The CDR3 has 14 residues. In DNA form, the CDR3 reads TGTGCCAGCAGCCCAACACAGGGATACAATGAGCAGTTCTTC. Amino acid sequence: CASSPTQGYNEQFF.